This TCR beta chain was captured by sequencing in a study of tumor and adjacent non-tumor tissue in lung cancer. The wider study: Patients comprised 12 adenocarcinoma, 2 squamous cell carcinoma and 1 small cell lung cancer. The study, taken as a whole, reports: In normal lung, the top 100 clones were significantly more dominant than in tumor.

A modified ARM-PCR protocol with three rounds of nested PCR amplified TCRbeta. TCRdb reprocessed the multiplex PCR reads with MiXCR, giving one entry per CDR3 protein. This repertoire shows about 60,000 distinct CDR3 sequences, around two thirds found once; its top ten account for roughly a third. This clonotype has a single count. Antigen: not known. An end of the junction does not agree with germline; a read error may underlie this. RNA was extracted from bulk tissue without any cell sorting. The normal lung tissue was taken more than 3 cm from the tumor edge. Germline CDR1 SGHAT, CDR2 FQNNGV. This CDR3 spans 12 amino acids.

This sequence joins TRBV11-2 and TRBJ2-1; D gene uncertain. The material sequenced was distant non-tumor lung tissue. This receptor was obtained from a man aged 65 to 85 with non-small cell lung cancer. CDR3 sequence (DNA): TGTGCCAGCAGCTTAGGGAACAATGAGCAGTTTTTC. Its translation is CASSLGNNEQFF.